This T cell receptor beta chain was captured in a study of cytomegalovirus exposure and HLA in healthy donors. Across the study: Earlier sequencing of 150 million to 200 million T cells yielded 100 million to 140 million unique TCR beta sequences. Points from the study as a whole: According to a later analysis, most TCR beta chains associated with CMV appeared HLA-restricted. There was a cluster of highly shared sequence variants that was likely a sequencing artifact.

A word on this clone: Its antigen is currently unknown.

Although they were nominally healthy when sampled, donors likely had unrecorded immune exposures. Use of 60 Vbeta and 13 Jbeta primers characterized the PCR. Sequencing was performed with immunoSEQ multiplex PCR; in TCRdb, only in-frame clones are kept and a portion is missing. The table has 90,000 to 120,000 clones, more than 70% seen once. The receptor was derived from a man aged 25 to 40 in good health and CMV-seronegative. The sequenced sample consisted of PBMCs.

The CDR3 loop reads CASSRDVNYGYTF. The CDR3 DNA follows: TGTGCCAGCAGCAGGGATGTTAACTATGGCTACACCTTC. The chain recombines TRBV27 with TRBJ1-2, with D possibly TRBD1 on 5 matching bases. The CDR3 has 13 amino acids. Between the trimmed V and J ends, which lost 6 bases and 1 base, there was a span of 9 bases. From germline, CDR1 is MNHEY and CDR2 SMNVEV (reference sequence).